This TCR beta chain emerged from a study of T cell changes during pregnancy in multiple sclerosis. Germline V CDR1 and CDR2: MGHDK, SYGVNS. The CDR3 sequence is 14 residues long. J lost 3 bases, V lost 2 bases, and 3 bases had no gene match. Sequencing used immunoSEQ multiplex PCR; TCRdb keeps in-frame clones, though not all of them. Among some 100,000 clones listed, around 90% were seen once. This specimen consisted of peripheral blood, obtained in the second trimester of pregnancy. This rearrangement joins TRBV25-1 to TRBJ2-7, with 8 positions matching TRBD2. This TCR was recovered from a female donor with multiple sclerosis, enrolled in a pregnancy study. The DNA of the CDR3 is TGTGCCAGCAGTGAAGGGGGACTAGGCTACGAGCAGTACTTC. It encodes CASSEGGLGYEQYF.